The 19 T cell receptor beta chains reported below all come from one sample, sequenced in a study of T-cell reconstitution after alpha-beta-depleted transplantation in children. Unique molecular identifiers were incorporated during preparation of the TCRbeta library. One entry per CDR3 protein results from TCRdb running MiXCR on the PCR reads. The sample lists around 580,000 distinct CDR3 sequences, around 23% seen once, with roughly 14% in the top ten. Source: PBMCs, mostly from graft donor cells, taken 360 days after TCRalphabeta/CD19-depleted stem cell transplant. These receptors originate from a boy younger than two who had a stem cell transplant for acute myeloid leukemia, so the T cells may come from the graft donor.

Written as DNA, the CDR3 is TGCAGCGTTGTCTTTGGGGAAAAACTGTTTTTT. Its protein product is CSVVFGEKLFF. This chain links TRBV29-1 with TRBJ1-4; no reliable D call. Germline V gene lookup returns CDR1 SQVTM and CDR2 ANQGSEA. This CDR3 region has 11 residues. V lost 4 bases to trimming and J lost 8 bases, with 8 bases between them.

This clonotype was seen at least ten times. CDR3 protein: CASSRGQTSGNTIYF. The CDR3 DNA reads TGTGCCAGCAGTCGTGGACAGACCTCTGGAAACACCATATATTTT. This rearrangement joins TRBV6-1 to TRBJ1-3, with D possibly being TRBD1 (6 bases). CDR1 is MNHNS and CDR2 is SASEGT in the germline V gene. V dropped 5 bases and J dropped 0 bases, with 11 bases sitting between them. The CDR3 runs to 15 residues.

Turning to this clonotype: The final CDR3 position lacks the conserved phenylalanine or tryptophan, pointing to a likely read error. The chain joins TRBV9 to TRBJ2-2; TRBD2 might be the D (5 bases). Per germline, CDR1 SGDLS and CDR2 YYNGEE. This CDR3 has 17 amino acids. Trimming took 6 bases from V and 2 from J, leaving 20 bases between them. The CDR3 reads CASTPSRASPNTGELFC. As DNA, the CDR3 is TGTGCCAGCACCCCGTCGCGGGCTAGTCCTAACACCGGGGAGCTGTTTTGT.

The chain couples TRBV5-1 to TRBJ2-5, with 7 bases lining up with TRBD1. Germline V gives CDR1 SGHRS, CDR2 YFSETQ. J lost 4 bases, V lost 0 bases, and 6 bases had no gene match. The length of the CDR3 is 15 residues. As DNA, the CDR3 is TGCGCCAGCAGCTTGGGAATCGACAGGGTAGAGACCCAGTACTTC. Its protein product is CASSLGIDRVETQYF.

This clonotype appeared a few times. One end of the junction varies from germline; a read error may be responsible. In DNA, the CDR3 is TGCGCAGCCAGGACTAGCGGGGTCAACACAGATACGCAGTATTTT. The encoded protein is CAARTSGVNTDTQYF. The V and J genes are TRBV6-1 and TRBJ2-3, with 12 nucleotides matching TRBD2. The CDR3 totals 15 residues. Germline V lookup: CDR1 MNHNS, CDR2 SASEGT.

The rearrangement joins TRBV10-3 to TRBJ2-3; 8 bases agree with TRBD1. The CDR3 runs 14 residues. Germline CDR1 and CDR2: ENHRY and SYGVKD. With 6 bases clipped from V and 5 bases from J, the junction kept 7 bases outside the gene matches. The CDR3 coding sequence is TGTGCCATCAGGGACGACAGGGGAAAAGATACGCAGTATTTT. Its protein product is CAIRDDRGKDTQYF.

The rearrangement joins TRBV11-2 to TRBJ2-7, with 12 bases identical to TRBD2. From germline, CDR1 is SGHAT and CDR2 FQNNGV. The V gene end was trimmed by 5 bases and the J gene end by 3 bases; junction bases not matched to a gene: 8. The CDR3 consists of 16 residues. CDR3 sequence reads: CASSTPRTSGNYEQYF. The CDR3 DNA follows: TGTGCCAGCAGCACGCCCCGGACTAGCGGGAACTACGAGCAGTACTTC.

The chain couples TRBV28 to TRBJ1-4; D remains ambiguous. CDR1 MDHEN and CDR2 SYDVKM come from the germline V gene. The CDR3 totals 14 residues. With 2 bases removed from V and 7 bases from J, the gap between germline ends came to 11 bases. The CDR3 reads CASSLRGPGEKLFF. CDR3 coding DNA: TGTGCCAGCAGTTTACGGGGTCCGGGTGAAAAACTGTTTTTT.

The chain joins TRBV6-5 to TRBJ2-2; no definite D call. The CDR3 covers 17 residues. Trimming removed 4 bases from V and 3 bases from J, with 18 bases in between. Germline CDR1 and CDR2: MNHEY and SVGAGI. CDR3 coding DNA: TGTGCCAGCAGTTTCGGTGGGGAATATTGGGACACCGGGGAGCTGTTTTTT. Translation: CASSFGGEYWDTGELFF.

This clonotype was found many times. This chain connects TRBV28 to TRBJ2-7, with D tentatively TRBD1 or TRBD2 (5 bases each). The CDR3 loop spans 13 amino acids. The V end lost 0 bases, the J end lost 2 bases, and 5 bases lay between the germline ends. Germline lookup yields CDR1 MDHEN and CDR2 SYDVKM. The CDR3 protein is CASSLWGAYEQYV. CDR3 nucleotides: TGTGCCAGCAGTTTATGGGGGGCCTACGAGCAGTACGTC.

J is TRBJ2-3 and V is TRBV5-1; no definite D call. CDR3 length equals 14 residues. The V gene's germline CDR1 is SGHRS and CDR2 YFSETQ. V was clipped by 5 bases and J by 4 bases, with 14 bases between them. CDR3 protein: CASRSLDFADTQYF. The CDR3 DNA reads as TGCGCCAGCAGATCCCTAGATTTCGCAGATACGCAGTATTTT. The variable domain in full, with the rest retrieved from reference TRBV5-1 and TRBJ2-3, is KAGVTQTPRYLIKTRGQQVTLSCSPISGHRSVSWYQQTPGQGLQFLFEYFSETQRNKGNFPGRFSGRQFSNSRSEMNVSTLELGDSALYLCASRSLDFADTQYFGPGTRLTVL.

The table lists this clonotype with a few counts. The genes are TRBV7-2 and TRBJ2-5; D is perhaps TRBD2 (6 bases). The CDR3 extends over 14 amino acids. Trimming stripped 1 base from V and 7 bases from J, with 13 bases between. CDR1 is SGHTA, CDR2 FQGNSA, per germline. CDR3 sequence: CASSLGQGGATQYF. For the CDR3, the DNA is TGTGCCAGCAGCTTAGGCCAGGGAGGTGCGACCCAGTACTTC.

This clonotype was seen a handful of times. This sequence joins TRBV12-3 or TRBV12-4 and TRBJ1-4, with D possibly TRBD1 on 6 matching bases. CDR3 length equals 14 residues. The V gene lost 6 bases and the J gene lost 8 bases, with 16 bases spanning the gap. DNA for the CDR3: TGTGCCAGCAGAGTAACAGGGAGTCGGGAAAAACTGTTTTTT. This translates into CASRVTGSREKLFF.

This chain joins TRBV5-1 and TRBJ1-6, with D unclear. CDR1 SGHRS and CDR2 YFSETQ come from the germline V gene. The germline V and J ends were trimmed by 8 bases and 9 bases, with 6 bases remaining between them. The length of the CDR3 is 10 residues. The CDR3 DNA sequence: TGCGCCAGGATGGTTTCACCCCTCCACTTT. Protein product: CARMVSPLHF.

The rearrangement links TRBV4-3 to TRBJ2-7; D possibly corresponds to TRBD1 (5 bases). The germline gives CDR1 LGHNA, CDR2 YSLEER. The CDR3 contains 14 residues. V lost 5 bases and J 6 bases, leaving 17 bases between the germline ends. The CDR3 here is CASSVQRGLGEQYF. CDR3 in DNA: TGCGCCAGCAGCGTACAAAGGGGTTTGGGCGAGCAGTACTTC.

The CDR3 here is CASSSGAGGPYEQYV. DNA for the CDR3: TGCGCCAGCAGTTCGGGGGCAGGGGGCCCCTACGAGCAGTACGTC. The chain is built from TRBV10-2 and TRBJ2-7, with 8 bases matching TRBD1. The CDR3 length is 15 residues. CDR1 WSHSY and CDR2 SAAADI come from the germline V gene. V shed 5 bases and J 2 bases; nucleotides not matched to a gene: 8.

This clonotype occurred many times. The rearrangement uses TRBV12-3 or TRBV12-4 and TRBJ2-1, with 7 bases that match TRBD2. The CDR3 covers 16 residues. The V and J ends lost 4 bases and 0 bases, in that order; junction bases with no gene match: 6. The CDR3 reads CASSSEAGSSYNEQFF. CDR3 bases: TGTGCCAGCAGTTCAGAAGCGGGGAGCTCCTACAATGAGCAGTTCTTC.

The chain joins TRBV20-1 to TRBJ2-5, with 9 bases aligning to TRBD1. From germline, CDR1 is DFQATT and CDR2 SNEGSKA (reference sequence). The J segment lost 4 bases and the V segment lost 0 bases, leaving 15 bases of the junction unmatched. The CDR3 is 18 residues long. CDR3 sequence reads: CSARDLKAGTGHRETQYF. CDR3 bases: TGCAGTGCTAGAGATCTAAAGGCCGGGACAGGGCATCGAGAGACCCAGTACTTC.

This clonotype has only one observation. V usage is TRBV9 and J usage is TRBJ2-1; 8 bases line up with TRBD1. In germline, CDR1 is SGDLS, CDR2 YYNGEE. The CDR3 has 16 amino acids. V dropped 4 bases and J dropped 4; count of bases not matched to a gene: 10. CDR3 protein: CASSLTGTGLYNEQFF. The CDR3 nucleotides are TGTGCCAGCAGCTTGACCGGGACAGGATTATACAATGAGCAGTTCTTC.